A single sample gave rise to the 20 T cell receptor beta chains below, sequenced in a study of cytomegalovirus exposure and HLA in healthy donors. Data came from immunoSEQ multiplex PCR; TCRdb stores just in-frame clones and leaves some out. The sample lists some 130,000 clones; around 80% were seen once. Sequencing used PBMCs. The source of these receptors is a man aged 25-45 years in good health and CMV-seropositive.

This chain links TRBV7-9 with TRBJ1-1, with a possible D match to TRBD1 (5 bases). The CDR3 totals 15 residues. Trimming took 3 bases from V and 0 from J, leaving 11 bases between them. Germline V CDR1 and CDR2: SEHNR, FQNEAQ (reference sequence). As DNA, the CDR3 is TGTGCCAGCAGCTTGTGTCGGGGGGTGAACACTGAAGCTTTCTTT. Its translation is CASSLCRGVNTEAFF.

The genes are TRBV10-3 and TRBJ2-6, with no clear D. CDR3 length equals 15 residues. Trimming removed 6 bases from V and 4 bases from J, with 13 bases in between. Germline loops: CDR1 ENHRY, CDR2 SYGVKD. CDR3 coding DNA: TGTGCCATCAGCCCCGACACCCCCGGGGCCAACGTCCTGACTTTC. Protein: CAISPDTPGANVLTF.

The chain couples TRBV7-3 to TRBJ1-2; TRBD1 is a possible D gene (5 bases). The CDR3 covers 13 residues. Germline V gene sequence: CDR1 SGHTA, CDR2 FQGTGA. V was trimmed by 2 bases and J by 2 bases, leaving 6 bases between them. The CDR3 region is CASSLGGNYGYTF. Here the CDR3 DNA reads TGTGCCAGCAGCTTAGGGGGGAACTATGGCTACACCTTC.

The chain recombines TRBV5-1 with TRBJ2-1, with 8 bases identical to TRBD2. Germline CDR1 and CDR2: SGHRS and YFSETQ. The CDR3 has 15 amino acids. With V trimmed by 2 bases and J by 7 bases, 8 bases remained unmatched. The CDR3 nucleotides are TGCGCCAGCAGCTTAAAAAGCGGGAGCCCGAATGAGCAGTTCTTC. Protein sequence: CASSLKSGSPNEQFF. Complete variable domain (other parts from reference TRBV5-1 and TRBJ2-1): KAGVTQTPRYLIKTRGQQVTLSCSPISGHRSVSWYQQTPGQGLQFLFEYFSETQRNKGNFPGRFSGRQFSNSRSEMNVSTLELGDSALYLCASSLKSGSPNEQFFGPGTRLTVL.

Written as DNA, the CDR3 is TGCGCCAGCAGACCGGGGACAGGGGGCATCGACACTGAAGCTTTCTTT. Translated, it gives CASRPGTGGIDTEAFF. The chain links TRBV5-1 to TRBJ1-1; 12 bases map to TRBD1. The germline V gene encodes CDR1 SGHRS and CDR2 YFSETQ. CDR3 size: 16 residues. V shed 5 bases and J 3 bases; nucleotides not matched to a gene: 8.

The chain couples TRBV27 to TRBJ2-7; D possibly corresponds to TRBD1 (6 bases). From germline, CDR1 is MNHEY and CDR2 SMNVEV (reference sequence). With 6 bases removed from V and 5 bases from J, the gap between germline ends came to 20 bases. The CDR3 length is 15 residues. Here the CDR3 reads CASRGAGVPSDEQYF. The CDR3 coding sequence is TGTGCCAGCAGAGGGGCAGGGGTCCCTTCGGACGAGCAGTACTTC.

This chain links TRBV6-1 with TRBJ1-5; D not certain. Per the germline V gene, CDR1 is MNHNS and CDR2 is SASEGT. This CDR3 region has 12 residues. V dropped 1 base and J dropped 9 bases, with 7 bases sitting between them. CDR3 nucleotides: TGTGCCAGCAGTGAAGGGGAGAGGCCCCAGCATTTT. Residues: CASSEGERPQHF.

The chain carries TRBV28 and TRBJ2-7; 8 bases fit TRBD2. CDR1 is MDHEN, CDR2 SYDVKM, per germline. The length of the CDR3 is 18 residues. Trimming removed 5 bases from V and 3 bases from J; junction bases left unmatched: 18. The CDR3 loop is CASSSSAGEGRMVYEQYF. The CDR3 DNA follows: TGTGCCAGCAGTAGTTCAGCGGGAGAAGGAAGAATGGTCTACGAGCAGTACTTC.

The chain links TRBV29-1 to TRBJ1-1, with a tentative D call TRBD1 (5 bases). The ends were cut back, 7 bases at V and 1 base at J, with 10 bases in the middle. Germline CDR1 SQVTM, CDR2 ANQGSEA. The CDR3 sequence is 12 residues long. The CDR3 DNA is TGCAGCGGCGGACAATCGAACACTGAAGCTTTCTTT. Protein sequence: CSGGQSNTEAFF.

This chain connects TRBV19 to TRBJ1-5; D may be TRBD1 (6 bases). V was clipped by 5 bases and J by 5 bases, with 10 bases between them. CDR3 size: 13 residues. In germline, CDR1 is LNHDA, CDR2 SQIVND (reference sequence). The CDR3 coding sequence is TGTGCCAGTAGTGCTCGGACAGATCAGCCCCAGCATTTT. Translated: CASSARTDQPQHF.

The chain joins TRBV7-3 to TRBJ1-6, with 10 bases that match TRBD1. The V and J ends lost 4 bases and 7 bases, in that order; junction bases with no gene match: 4. This CDR3 region has 15 residues. Germline V gives CDR1 SGHTA, CDR2 FQGTGA. Written as DNA, the CDR3 is TGTGCCAGCAGCTACGCGGGACAGGGGAATTCACCCCTCCACTTT. Translated, it gives CASSYAGQGNSPLHF. The entire variable domain, with the rest obtained from reference TRBV7-3 and TRBJ1-6, is as follows: GAGVSQTPSNKVTEKGKYVELRCDPISGHTALYWYRQSLGQGPEFLIYFQGTGAADDSGLPNDRFFAVRPEGSVSTLKIQRTERGDSAVYLCASSYAGQGNSPLHFGNGTRLTVT.

This clone was seen only a few times. V usage is TRBV9 and J usage is TRBJ1-1; D perhaps matches TRBD1 (6 bases). This CDR3 region has 13 residues. Trimming shortened V by 4 bases and J by 4 bases, and 11 bases separated the two germline ends. Germline lookup yields CDR1 SGDLS and CDR2 YYNGEE. The CDR3 DNA reads as TGTGCCAGCAGCAAACAGGGCCTCACTGAAGCTTTCTTT. Amino acid sequence: CASSKQGLTEAFF.

The chain is built from TRBV6-6 and TRBJ1-5; 7 bases match TRBD1. Per the germline V gene, CDR1 is MNHNY and CDR2 is SVGAGI (reference sequence). The CDR3 runs to 14 residues. With V trimmed by 5 bases and J by 6 bases, 7 bases remained unmatched. CDR3 region: CASSGDRRAQPQHF. As DNA, the CDR3 is TGTGCCAGCAGTGGGGACAGACGGGCTCAGCCCCAGCATTTT.

The chain employs TRBV14 and TRBJ1-2; TRBD1 might be the D (6 bases). From germline, CDR1 is SGHDN and CDR2 FVKESK. The CDR3 is 15 residues long. The germline V and J ends were trimmed by 4 bases and 4 bases, with 16 bases remaining between them. The CDR3 DNA is TGTGCCAGCAGCCGAAATACAGGGATGGGCTATGGCTACACCTTC. Its translation is CASSRNTGMGYGYTF.

This sequence joins TRBV10-1 and TRBJ2-2; 7 bases map to TRBD2. Germline CDR1 WNHNN, CDR2 SYGVQD (reference sequence). The CDR3 length is 16 residues. V lost 3 bases, J lost 2 bases, and 6 bases stayed unmatched. The CDR3 here is CASSEGGSFNTGELFF. The CDR3 bases are TGCGCCAGCAGTGAAGGCGGGAGCTTTAACACCGGGGAGCTGTTTTTT.

V gene TRBV6-5 combines with J gene TRBJ1-3, with a possible D match to TRBD1 (6 bases). CDR1 is MNHEY, CDR2 SVGAGI, per germline. With 2 bases removed from V and 2 bases from J, the gap between germline ends came to 13 bases. CDR3 length: 16 amino acids. CDR3 DNA: TGTGCCAGCAGTTACGGGGGGGCCGGGGCTGGAAACACCATATATTTT. Translating it yields CASSYGGAGAGNTIYF.

V is TRBV5-1 and J is TRBJ2-1; 8 bases are shared with TRBD1. From germline, CDR1 is SGHRS and CDR2 YFSETQ. The CDR3 is 16 amino acids. With 2 bases clipped from V and 0 bases from J, the junction kept 4 bases outside the gene matches. Written as DNA, the CDR3 is TGCGCCAGCAGCTTCCTGGGACAGGCCTCCTACAATGAGCAGTTCTTC. This sequence encodes CASSFLGQASYNEQFF. Looking up the rest from reference TRBV5-1 and TRBJ2-1 gives the full variable domain: KAGVTQTPRYLIKTRGQQVTLSCSPISGHRSVSWYQQTPGQGLQFLFEYFSETQRNKGNFPGRFSGRQFSNSRSEMNVSTLELGDSALYLCASSFLGQASYNEQFFGPGTRLTVL.

The chain couples TRBV5-1 to TRBJ2-7; D gene unclear. Germline CDR1 and CDR2: SGHRS and YFSETQ. Trimming took off 0 bases at V and 3 bases at J, with 10 bases between the two ends. The CDR3 runs to 14 residues. The CDR3 is CASSLEPHIYEQYF. CDR3 bases: TGCGCCAGCAGCTTGGAACCACACATCTACGAGCAGTACTTC.

The chain links TRBV2 to TRBJ1-2, with D possibly matching TRBD1 (5 bases). V gave up 2 bases and J gave up 7 bases, with 11 bases separating them. This CDR3 spans 13 amino acids. Looked up from germline, CDR1 is SNHLY and CDR2 is FYNNEI. The CDR3, as DNA: TGTGCCAGCAGTGAACAGGGCGATGGTGGCTACACCTTC. It translates to CASSEQGDGGYTF.

This clone was counted between two and nine times. The chain is built from TRBV29-1 and TRBJ1-1; 7 bases map to TRBD1. The CDR3 is 13 amino acids. With 7 bases clipped from V and 1 base from J, the junction kept 6 bases outside the gene matches. Germline V lookup: CDR1 SQVTM, CDR2 ANQGSEA. The DNA of the CDR3 is TGCAGCGCAACAGACAGGGCGAACACTGAAGCTTTCTTT. It encodes CSATDRANTEAFF.